This entry lists 31 T cell receptor beta chains sequenced from one sample in a study of T cell changes during pregnancy in multiple sclerosis. Only in-frame clones appear in the TCRdb table, and some are missing; sequencing was by immunoSEQ multiplex PCR. The sample lists roughly 100,000 clones, around 91% occurring once. The specimen comprised peripheral blood, sampled after pregnancy. These receptors all come from a female donor in good health, enrolled as a control in a pregnancy study.

The chain recombines TRBV9 with TRBJ2-7; D possibly corresponds to TRBD1 (6 bases). With 4 bases removed from V and 2 bases from J, the gap between germline ends came to 16 bases. Germline V gene lookup returns CDR1 SGDLS and CDR2 YYNGEE. The CDR3 contains 15 residues. The CDR3 is CASSPTGTYTYEQYF. The CDR3 nucleotides are TGTGCCAGCAGCCCCACCGGGACATATACCTACGAGCAGTACTTC.

This chain links TRBV18 with TRBJ1-3, with D possibly being TRBD1 (6 bases). The CDR3 has 16 amino acids. The V gene's germline CDR1 is KGHSH and CDR2 LQKENI. Between the trimmed V and J ends, which lost 6 bases and 4 bases, there was a span of 19 bases. CDR3 in DNA: TGTGCCAGCTCGCCTACACAGGGCCTAAACGGAAACACCATATATTTT. Translation gives CASSPTQGLNGNTIYF.

This chain links TRBV4-3 with TRBJ2-7; 7 bases are shared with TRBD1. V shed 0 bases and J 4 bases; nucleotides not matched to a gene: 6. The CDR3 is made up of 15 amino acids. The V gene's germline CDR1 is LGHNA and CDR2 YSLEER. The CDR3 is CASSQDQGQSYEQYF. CDR3 bases: TGCGCCAGCAGCCAAGATCAGGGACAGTCTTACGAGCAGTACTTC.

The sample holds one count of this clone. This chain connects TRBV6-5 to TRBJ2-5; a possible D gene is TRBD1 (5 bases). The DNA end favors TRBJ2-7, so the J call may be wrong. CDR1 is MNHEY and CDR2 is SVGAGI in the germline V gene. CDR3 length: 14 amino acids. CDR3 nucleotide sequence: TGTGCCAGCAGAAACAGGAATGGCGAATACGAGCAGTACTTC. Encoded protein: CASRNRNGEYEQYF.

The J gene is TRBJ1-1, the V gene TRBV19, with D possibly TRBD1 on 5 matching bases. V dropped 2 bases and J dropped 1 base, with 14 bases sitting between them. From germline, CDR1 is LNHDA and CDR2 SQIVND (reference sequence). The CDR3 spans 16 residues. The CDR3 reads CASSIWGDVPNTEAFF. In nucleotides, the CDR3 is TGTGCCAGTAGTATATGGGGGGACGTTCCGAACACTGAAGCTTTCTTT.

V and J are TRBV4-3 and TRBJ2-1, with a tentative D call TRBD2 (6 bases). V lost 4 bases and J lost 4, with 14 bases in between. The CDR3 totals 15 residues. Germline V gene data show CDR1 as LGHNA and CDR2 as YSLEER. CDR3 DNA: TGCGCCAGCAGCCCTAGTGGGACTTTATACAATGAGCAGTTCTTC. Translated, it gives CASSPSGTLYNEQFF.

The V gene is TRBV4-3, the J gene TRBJ1-2; 12 positions match TRBD1. V was clipped by 0 bases and J by 8 bases; unmatched bases: 4. This CDR3 contains 15 residues. The V gene's germline CDR1 is LGHNA and CDR2 YSLEER. The CDR3 region has the DNA TGCGCCAGCAGCCAAGAGCCCGGGACAGGGGGCGGCTACACCTTC. It is translated as CASSQEPGTGGGYTF.

The chain links TRBV28 to TRBJ2-2; perhaps TRBD1 as D (6 bases). The V end lost 2 bases, the J end lost 6 bases, and 7 bases lay between the germline ends. The CDR3 has 13 residues. Germline V gene data show CDR1 as MDHEN and CDR2 as SYDVKM. The CDR3 bases are TGTGCCAGCAGTTTAGGGGGCCCCGGGGAGCTGTTTTTT. This sequence encodes CASSLGGPGELFF.

This sequence joins TRBV7-9 and TRBJ2-3, with 9 positions matching TRBD2. Trimming cost V 4 bases and J 4 bases; bases outside gene matches: 3. Germline V gene lookup returns CDR1 SEHNR and CDR2 FQNEAQ (reference sequence). This CDR3 is 14 amino acids long. CDR3 coding DNA: TGTGCCAGCAGCTCTCGCGGGGGGGCAGATACGCAGTATTTT. Amino acids: CASSSRGGADTQYF.

This chain uses TRBV5-1 with TRBJ2-7, with TRBD1 matching 9 bases. The CDR3 contains 13 residues. Germline loops: CDR1 SGHRS, CDR2 YFSETQ. V was clipped by 5 bases and J by 2 bases; unmatched bases: 2. This CDR3 reads CASRQGAPYEQYF. As DNA, the CDR3 is TGCGCCAGCAGACAGGGGGCCCCCTACGAGCAGTACTTC.

This clone was counted only a few times. This sequence joins TRBV7-9 and TRBJ1-2, with TRBD1 as a possible D gene (5 bases). The CDR3 runs 13 residues. Germline V gene sequence: CDR1 SEHNR, CDR2 FQNEAQ (reference sequence). V was shortened by 3 bases and J by 8 bases, with 13 bases between the two germline ends. CDR3 amino acids: CASSLSGQGGYTF. CDR3 sequence (DNA): TGTGCCAGCAGCTTGTCCGGACAAGGGGGCTACACCTTC.

V usage is TRBV7-3 and J usage is TRBJ1-1; 9 bases map to TRBD1. Per germline, CDR1 SGHTA and CDR2 FQGTGA. After removal of 0 bases from V and 7 bases from J, the junction contained 0 bases not matched to a gene. This CDR3 has 13 residues. This chain's CDR3 is CASSLTDRGEAFF. CDR3 nucleotides: TGTGCCAGCAGCTTAACGGACAGGGGTGAAGCTTTCTTT.

This clone was seen once. V is TRBV7-6 and J is TRBJ2-2; possible D gene TRBD2, 6 bases. The CDR3 runs to 17 residues. Per the germline V gene, CDR1 is SGHVS and CDR2 is FNYEAQ. The V gene lost 5 bases and the J gene lost 2 bases, with 18 bases spanning the gap. CDR3 loop: CASSTRRDLTNTGELFF. The CDR3 bases are TGTGCCAGCAGCACTCGGCGGGACCTTACAAACACCGGGGAGCTGTTTTTT.

V usage is TRBV10-3 and J usage is TRBJ1-6, with a possible D match to TRBD1 (6 bases). The V gene's germline CDR1 is ENHRY and CDR2 SYGVKD. This CDR3 contains 15 residues. Deletions cut 2 bases from V and 6 bases from J, with 11 bases between. CDR3 protein: CAISEGGQPNSPLHF. CDR3 bases: TGTGCCATCAGTGAGGGGGGACAACCTAATTCACCCCTCCACTTT.

The chain couples TRBV7-9 to TRBJ1-2, with D maybe TRBD1 (5 bases). Germline CDR1 is SEHNR and CDR2 is FQNEAQ (reference sequence). Trimming removed 5 bases at V and 6 bases at J, with 13 bases between. The CDR3 sequence is 13 residues long. The CDR3 reads CASSPPAGHGYTF. The DNA for the CDR3 is TGTGCCAGCAGCCCCCCGGCGGGGCATGGCTACACCTTC.

The J gene is TRBJ2-7, the V gene TRBV6-6; TRBD2 might be the D (5 bases). Deletions cut 6 bases from V and 2 bases from J, with 17 bases between. The CDR3 is 15 amino acids. Germline V lookup: CDR1 MNHNY, CDR2 SVGAGI (reference sequence). The CDR3: CASSQSGGRTYEQYF. The CDR3 DNA is TGTGCCAGCAGCCAAAGCGGCGGACGGACCTACGAGCAGTACTTC.

This chain uses TRBV6-1 with TRBJ1-5; 8 nucleotides line up with TRBD1. The CDR3 loop spans 13 amino acids. From germline, CDR1 is MNHNS and CDR2 SASEGT. V gave up 7 bases and J gave up 4 bases; unmatched junction bases: 3. The chain's CDR3 is CASTRDRNQPQHF. The DNA for the CDR3 is TGTGCCAGCACCCGGGACAGGAATCAGCCCCAGCATTTT.

The chain joins TRBV18 to TRBJ2-3, with 14 positions matching TRBD2. The germline V gene has CDR1 KGHSH and CDR2 LQKENI. V trimming: 8 bases; J trimming: 6 bases; junction bases outside the gene matches: 1. CDR3 length equals 13 residues. CDR3 bases: TGTGCCAGCCGGACTAGCGGGGGGGATACGCAGTATTTT. This gives the protein CASRTSGGDTQYF.

To note about this clone: Germline is not matched at one junction end, which may reflect a read error. CDR3 residues: CASSLGGAEETQYF. CDR3 nucleotide sequence: TGTGCTAGCAGCTTAGGAGGTGCTGAGGAGACCCAGTACTTC. The chain uses TRBV7-7 and TRBJ2-5; D is possibly TRBD2 (5 bases). The CDR3 covers 14 residues. Germline lookup yields CDR1 SSHAT and CDR2 FNYEAQ (reference sequence).

The V call is TRBV4-2, the J call TRBJ2-5; 7 nucleotides agree with TRBD2. The germline gives CDR1 LGHNA, CDR2 YNFKEQ. The CDR3 runs to 16 residues. The junction had 10 bases not matched to a gene; V was cut back by 0 bases and J by 6 bases. CDR3: CASSQDLLGGRKTQYF. CDR3 bases: TGTGCCAGCAGCCAAGATCTATTGGGAGGGCGCAAGACCCAGTACTTC.

J is TRBJ1-2 and V is TRBV6-5; TRBD1 matches 12 bases. The CDR3 has 14 residues. Looked up from germline, CDR1 is MNHEY and CDR2 is SVGAGI. V was pared by 6 bases and J by 8 bases, with 7 bases of the junction left unmatched. CDR3 region: CASSQGQGARGYTF. As DNA, the CDR3 is TGTGCCAGCAGCCAGGGACAGGGGGCGCGGGGCTACACCTTC.

DNA for the CDR3: TGTGCCAGCATCGACAGGTCAAGAGAACAGCCCCAGCATTTT. This translates into CASIDRSREQPQHF. The chain carries TRBV6-6 and TRBJ1-5, with TRBD1 as a possible D gene (6 bases). Germline assignment: CDR1 MNHNY and CDR2 SVGAGI (reference sequence). V gave up 7 bases and J gave up 7 bases, with 17 bases separating them. The CDR3 spans 14 residues.

The sample holds a few counts of this clone. In nucleotides, the CDR3 is TGCAGCGGGGGGACAGGGGACCTTAGATCGGCTTTCTTT. This gives the protein CSGGTGDLRSAFF. The rearrangement joins TRBV29-1 to TRBJ1-1, with 10 bases matching TRBD1. V dropped 7 bases and J dropped 11; count of bases not matched to a gene: 13. Germline CDR1 and CDR2: SQVTM and ANQGSEA. This CDR3 spans 13 amino acids.

This chain connects TRBV30 to TRBJ1-5; 7 bases align to TRBD1. This CDR3 has 13 residues. V was pared by 4 bases and J by 7 bases, with 7 bases of the junction left unmatched. From germline, CDR1 is GTSNPN and CDR2 SVGIG (reference sequence). CDR3 sequence reads: CAWNPLRGQPQHF. CDR3 nucleotide sequence: TGTGCCTGGAATCCCCTCAGGGGGCAGCCCCAGCATTTT.

The chain combines TRBV4-3 with TRBJ1-4, with unresolved D. This CDR3 contains 14 residues. The V gene's germline CDR1 is LGHNA and CDR2 YSLEER. V was trimmed by 5 bases and J by 0 bases, leaving 7 bases between them. CDR3 amino acids: CASSEVATNEKLFF. CDR3 in DNA: TGCGCCAGCAGCGAGGTCGCAACTAATGAAAAACTGTTTTTT.

V is TRBV28 and J is TRBJ2-3, with 7 bases matching TRBD2. Unmatched junction bases numbered 3, after V lost 11 bases and J lost 1 base. This CDR3 has 12 residues. CDR1 is MDHEN, CDR2 SYDVKM, per germline. CDR3 sequence reads: CALSGGTDTQYF. The CDR3 region has the DNA TGTGCCTTAAGCGGGGGCACAGATACGCAGTATTTT.

The chain is built from TRBV29-1 and TRBJ2-1, with D uncertain. Germline assignment: CDR1 SQVTM and CDR2 ANQGSEA. V lost 7 bases and J lost 6, with 13 bases in between. There are 12 residues in the CDR3. CDR3 nucleotides: TGCAGCGCCGACGGAGAAACCAATGAGCAGTTCTTC. Translating gives CSADGETNEQFF.

This chain connects TRBV11-2 to TRBJ1-1; no definite D call. Looked up from germline, CDR1 is SGHAT and CDR2 is FQNNGV. The CDR3 is made up of 12 amino acids. The germline V and J ends were trimmed by 1 base and 3 bases, with 3 bases remaining between them. This CDR3 reads CASSLGDTEAFF. The CDR3 DNA sequence: TGTGCCAGCAGCTTAGGAGACACTGAAGCTTTCTTT.

V usage is TRBV5-6 and J usage is TRBJ2-7; a possible D gene is TRBD1 (5 bases). The germline V and J ends were trimmed by 2 bases and 1 base, with 10 bases remaining between them. The CDR3 consists of 14 residues. CDR1 and CDR2 (germline): SGHDT, YYEEEE. CDR3 DNA: TGTGCCAGCAGCTTACTGACAGTGTCCTACGAGCAGTACTTC. Its translation is CASSLLTVSYEQYF.

The rearrangement joins TRBV4-3 to TRBJ1-1, with 7 bases that match TRBD1. After removal of 0 bases from V and 3 bases from J, the junction contained 4 bases not matched to a gene. Germline CDR1 LGHNA, CDR2 YSLEER. The CDR3 consists of 15 residues. For the CDR3, the DNA is TGCGCCAGCAGCCAAGAACAGGGGTGGCACACTGAAGCTTTCTTT. Protein sequence: CASSQEQGWHTEAFF.

This clone appeared a few times. This chain connects TRBV28 to TRBJ1-6; 7 nucleotides agree with TRBD1. V dropped 4 bases and J dropped 3; count of bases not matched to a gene: 6. The CDR3 length is 16 residues. Germline V gene sequence: CDR1 MDHEN, CDR2 SYDVKM. The CDR3 protein is CASSSARDSYNSPLHF. The CDR3 DNA is TGTGCCAGCAGTTCGGCCCGGGACAGCTATAATTCACCCCTCCACTTT.